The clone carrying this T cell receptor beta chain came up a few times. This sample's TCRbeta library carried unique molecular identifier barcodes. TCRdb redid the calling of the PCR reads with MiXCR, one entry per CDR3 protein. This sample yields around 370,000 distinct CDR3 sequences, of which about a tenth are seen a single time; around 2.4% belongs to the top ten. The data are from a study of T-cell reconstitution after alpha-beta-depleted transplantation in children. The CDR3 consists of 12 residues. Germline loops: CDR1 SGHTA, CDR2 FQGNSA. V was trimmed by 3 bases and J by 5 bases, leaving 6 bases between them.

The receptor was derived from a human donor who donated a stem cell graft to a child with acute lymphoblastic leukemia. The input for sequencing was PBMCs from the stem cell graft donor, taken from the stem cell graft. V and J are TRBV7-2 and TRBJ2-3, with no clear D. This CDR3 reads CASSFNRDTQYF. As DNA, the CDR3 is TGTGCCAGCAGCTTCAACAGAGATACGCAGTATTTT.